One T cell receptor beta chain is described in this entry. Libraries were prepared by immunoSEQ multiplex PCR; TCRdb keeps only in-frame clonotypes and omits some of them. The sample lists around 200,000 clones, around 78% occurring once. V shed 5 bases, J shed 1 base, and the junction held 4 bases outside the gene matches. The CDR3 has 14 amino acids. From germline, CDR1 is KGHSH and CDR2 LQKENI. This sample was included in a study of blood T cell repertoires in COVID-19. As for the study in general: Some COVID-19 samples were acute and others convalescent; all came from the United States, Italy and Spain.

Sequencing was done on a sample of peripheral blood. This sequence joins TRBV18 and TRBJ2-7, with 8 bases identical to TRBD1. This TCR was recovered from a woman older than 75 with active or convalescent COVID-19. The CDR3, as DNA: TGTGCCAGCTCATCGCGGACAGGGTCCTACGAGCAGTACTTC. This codes for CASSSRTGSYEQYF. Drawing the rest from reference TRBV18 and TRBJ2-7, the complete variable domain is NAGVMQNPRHLVRRRGQEARLRCSPMKGHSHVYWYRQLPEEGLKFMVYLQKENIIDESGMPKERFSAEFPKEGPSILRIQQVVRGDSAAYFCASSSRTGSYEQYFGPGTRLTVT.